The 9 T cell receptor beta chains given below trace back to one sample, sequenced in a study of cytomegalovirus exposure and HLA in healthy donors. Primers included in the PCR were 60 Vbeta and 13 Jbeta primers. TCRdb's table, derived via immunoSEQ multiplex PCR, lists solely in-frame clones and lacks some. The sample lists approximately 190,000 clones, roughly 87% seen once, with under 1.2% in the top ten. The specimen sequenced was PBMCs. These receptor sequences come from a boy aged 2-9 years in good health and CMV-seronegative.

Written as DNA, the CDR3 is TGCGCCAGCAGTGATGGACAGGCGGGCGCAGATACGCAGTATTTT. Its translation is CASSDGQAGADTQYF. V and J are TRBV10-1 and TRBJ2-3, with 7 bases that match TRBD1. The trim removed 3 bases at V and 4 bases at J, leaving 7 bases unmatched. The CDR3 has 15 amino acids. Looked up from germline, CDR1 is WNHNN and CDR2 is SYGVQD (reference sequence).

The chain combines TRBV6-5 with TRBJ2-7; TRBD1 matches 10 bases. V trimming: 4 bases; J trimming: 2 bases; junction bases outside the gene matches: 5. CDR1 and CDR2 from the germline V gene are MNHEY and SVGAGI. The CDR3 is 15 residues long. CDR3 coding DNA: TGTGCCAGCAGTTCCCGGGACAGGGGTACCTACGAGCAGTACTTC. Its protein product is CASSSRDRGTYEQYF.

The V gene is TRBV10-3, the J gene TRBJ1-5; 11 bases are a match to TRBD1. Germline CDR1 ENHRY, CDR2 SYGVKD. Trimming cost V 7 bases and J 6 bases; bases outside gene matches: 8. The CDR3 loop spans 15 amino acids. CDR3 loop: CAIKGTGGEGQPQHF. DNA for the CDR3: TGTGCCATCAAAGGGACAGGGGGTGAGGGTCAGCCCCAGCATTTT.

The genes are TRBV7-2 and TRBJ2-7, with 7 bases matching TRBD1. With V trimmed by 8 bases and J by 6 bases, 10 bases remained unmatched. The CDR3 is made up of 13 amino acids. CDR1 and CDR2 from the germline V gene are SGHTA and FQGNSA. The CDR3 region is CASGKGAGGEQYF. The DNA of the CDR3 is TGTGCCAGCGGAAAGGGGGCTGGCGGCGAGCAGTACTTC. Full variable domain (rest looked up from reference TRBV7-2 and TRBJ2-7): GAGVSQSPSNKVTEKGKDVELRCDPISGHTALYWYRQSLGQGLEFLIYFQGNSAPDKSGLPSDRFSAERTGGSVSTLTIQRTQQEDSAVYLCASGKGAGGEQYFGPGTRLTVT.

This clone showed up just once. The J gene is TRBJ1-5, the V gene TRBV27, with D perhaps matching TRBD1 (5 bases). V dropped 3 bases and J dropped 6 bases, with 12 bases sitting between them. CDR1 MNHEY and CDR2 SMNVEV come from the germline V gene (reference sequence). This CDR3 region has 14 residues. The CDR3 here is CASSFRGGIQPQHF. DNA for the CDR3: TGTGCCAGCAGTTTCCGTGGGGGGATTCAGCCCCAGCATTTT.

The chain links TRBV29-1 to TRBJ2-3; D unresolved. Trimming removed 1 base from V and 2 bases from J, with 7 bases in between. This CDR3 spans 13 amino acids. Per germline, CDR1 SQVTM and CDR2 ANQGSEA. CDR3 sequence (DNA): TGCAGCGTTGAAGGGCAGGTCACAGATACGCAGTATTTT. It translates to CSVEGQVTDTQYF.

The chain combines TRBV5-1 with TRBJ2-5; 8 nucleotides agree with TRBD2. Looked up from germline, CDR1 is SGHRS and CDR2 is YFSETQ. The V segment lost 0 bases and the J segment 4 bases; nucleotides outside the gene matches: 8. The CDR3 runs 16 residues. The CDR3 DNA reads as TGCGCCAGCAGCTTGGGACTAGCGCACGGTGGAGAGACCCAGTACTTC. Translated, it gives CASSLGLAHGGETQYF. Variable domain in full (rest from reference TRBV5-1 and TRBJ2-5): KAGVTQTPRYLIKTRGQQVTLSCSPISGHRSVSWYQQTPGQGLQFLFEYFSETQRNKGNFPGRFSGRQFSNSRSEMNVSTLELGDSALYLCASSLGLAHGGETQYFGPGTRLLVL.

The V call is TRBV15, the J call TRBJ1-1; no firm D call. V was shortened by 5 bases and J by 1 base, with 8 bases between the two germline ends. Germline CDR1 is LNHNV and CDR2 is YYDKDF (reference sequence). The CDR3 sequence is 13 residues long. In nucleotides, the CDR3 is TGTGCCACCAGCCGGGGTCGGAACACTGAAGCTTTCTTT. It codes for CATSRGRNTEAFF.

Remarks on this clone: Additional DNA sequences in this sample encode the identical CDR3. The chain uses TRBV5-1 and TRBJ2-1, with no clear D. The CDR3 runs to 15 residues. V lost 0 bases to trimming and J lost 0 bases, with 7 bases between them. The germline V gene encodes CDR1 SGHRS and CDR2 YFSETQ. The CDR3 DNA reads as TGCGCCAGCAGCTTGGCTGAGAGCTCCTACAATGAGCAGTTCTTC. Its translation is CASSLAESSYNEQFF.